This T cell receptor (beta chain) was sequenced in a study of blood T cell repertoires in COVID-19. The wider study: COVID-19 samples from acute and convalescent phases originated in the United States, Italy and Spain. PBMCs, B-cell-depleted T cells, or T cells provided the cDNA or gDNA that made up the material.

As originally analysed: Amplification of reference gene primers provided the estimated nucleated cell counts. Method: immunoSEQ multiplex PCR; TCRdb's copy keeps in-frame clones and lacks some. V and J calls and clone size are as listed in that table; D and trimming were resolved from the DNA. The data contain fewer than 600,000 clones, 89% of them seen just once; the ten biggest clones take up over 0.7%. The V end was cut by 8 bases, the J end by 0 bases, with 11 bases between. This CDR3 has 14 residues. Germline V CDR1 and CDR2: LNHDA, SQIVND (reference sequence). One Seattle source followed patients from active infection through their disease course. This clone was seen only a few times.

This TCR was sampled from a young man with COVID-19, enrolled during active disease. Specimen: peripheral blood. The chain recombines TRBV19 with TRBJ1-5, with a tentative D call TRBD1 (6 bases). DNA for the CDR3: TGTGCCAGTTCTCCAGGGGATAGCAATCAGCCCCAGCATTTT. Translation: CASSPGDSNQPQHF.